This TCR beta chain was observed in a study of T cells in Graves' hyperthyroidism and ophthalmopathy. Amplified TCR beta CDR3 regions derived from RNA transcripts. TCR CDR3 underwent first-round RT-PCR with the HTBI primer set. Using its own MiXCR run on the multiplex PCR reads, TCRdb lists one record per CDR3 protein. The table has around 600,000 distinct CDR3 sequences, 12% to 15% seen once. Trimming pared 6 bases from V and 2 bases from J, leaving 5 bases between. In germline, CDR1 is MDHEN, CDR2 SYDVKM. The CDR3 totals 12 residues. This clonotype was detected ten times or more. The sequence came from a woman aged 18-29 years with Graves' ophthalmopathy. The V call is TRBV28, the J call TRBJ1-3; D gene unclear. Material for sequencing was blood. CDR3 loop: CASRTPGNTIYF. The CDR3 nucleotides read TGTGCCAGCAGAACCCCTGGAAACACCATATATTTT.